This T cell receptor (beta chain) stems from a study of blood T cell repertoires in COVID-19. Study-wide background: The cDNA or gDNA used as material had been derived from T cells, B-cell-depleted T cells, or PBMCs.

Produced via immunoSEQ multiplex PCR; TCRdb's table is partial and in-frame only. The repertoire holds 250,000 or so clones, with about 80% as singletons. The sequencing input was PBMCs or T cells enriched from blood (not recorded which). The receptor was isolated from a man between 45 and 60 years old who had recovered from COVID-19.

The CDR3 nucleotides read TGTGCCAGCAGCCGAGGGACAGAGAATTCACCCCTCCACTTT. It specifies CASSRGTENSPLHF. The gene calls are TRBV7-3 and TRBJ1-6, with TRBD1 matching over 7 bases. V shed 5 bases and J 7 bases; nucleotides not matched to a gene: 5. This CDR3 contains 14 residues. CDR1 and CDR2 from the germline V gene are SGHTA and FQGTGA.